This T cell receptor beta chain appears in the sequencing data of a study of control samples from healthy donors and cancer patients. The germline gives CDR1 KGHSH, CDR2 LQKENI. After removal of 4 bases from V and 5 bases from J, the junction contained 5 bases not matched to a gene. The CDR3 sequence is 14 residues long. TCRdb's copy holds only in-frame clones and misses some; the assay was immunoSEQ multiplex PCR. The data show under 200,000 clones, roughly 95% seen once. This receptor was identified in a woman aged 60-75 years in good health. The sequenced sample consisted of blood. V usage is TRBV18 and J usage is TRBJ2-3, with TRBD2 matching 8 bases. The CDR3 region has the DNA TGTGCCAGCTCACGGCCGGGGGGGCGAGATACGCAGTATTTT. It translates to CASSRPGGRDTQYF.